The subject of this entry is one TCR beta chain. The entry originates in a study of T-cell reconstitution after alpha-beta-depleted transplantation in children. As it was prepared, the TCRbeta library received unique molecular identifiers. TCRdb called the PCR reads again in MiXCR, with one record for every CDR3 protein. This sample carries fewer than 400,000 distinct CDR3 sequences, roughly 20% of them seen once, and the ten largest clones take around 3.9%. The origin of this receptor is a human donor who donated a stem cell graft to a child with acute myeloid leukemia. Sequenced here: PBMCs from the stem cell graft donor, sampled from the stem cell graft.

The CDR3 protein is CASSLRDDTDTQYF. The CDR3, as DNA: TGTGCCAGCAGCCTCCGGGACGATACAGATACGCAGTATTTT. The chain has TRBV11-2 and TRBJ2-3, with D possibly called TRBD1 or TRBD2 (5 bases each). The germline gives CDR1 SGHAT, CDR2 FQNNGV. V was cut by 5 bases and J by 3 bases, with 12 bases left in between. The length of the CDR3 is 14 residues.